This T cell receptor beta chain was identified in a study of tissue T cells after allogeneic stem cell transplantation. Survey-depth TCRbeta CDR3 sequencing reported V/J genes and productive frequencies. The assay was immunoSEQ multiplex PCR, and TCRdb's table has in-frame clones only and misses some. The sample lists some 47,000 clones, about three quarters occurring once. Losses at the gene ends were 7 bases for V and 0 bases for J; bases not matched to a gene: 4. This CDR3 spans 14 amino acids. Germline assignment: CDR1 SGHND and CDR2 FRSKSL. Regarding this clone: Its antigen is not identified. The listed genes are named as in mouse. The sequence runs out 1 residue before the end of the CDR3; the remainder is reconstructed from the germline J gene.

Study results and caveats: Only a limited share of tissue TCRs appeared in blood or spleen.

The sample taken for sequencing was sorted cells pooled from one or two spleens. This clonotype was sampled from a pool of C57BL/6 mice in good health. The chain employs TRBV15 and TRBJ2-3, with 7 bases aligning to TRBD2. The CDR3 is CASTGGGSAETLYF. CDR3 DNA (partial): TGTGCCAGCACCGGGGGGGGTAGTGCAGAAACGCTGTAT. The whole variable domain, remainder taken from reference TRBV15 and TRBJ2-3, is DAGVTQTPRHEVAEKGQTIILKCEPVSGHNDLFWYRQTKIQGLELLSYFRSKSLMEDGGAFKDRFKAEMLNSSFSTLKIQPTEPKDSAVYLCASTGGGSAETLYFGSGTRLTVL.